This T cell receptor beta chain was recovered during a study of blood T cell repertoires in COVID-19. V was clipped by 2 bases and J by 2 bases, with 13 bases between them. Germline-derived CDR1 and CDR2 are MNHEY and SMNVEV (reference sequence). The CDR3 spans 15 residues. In the original processing: Researchers report that nucleated cell counts were estimated from reference gene primer amplification. Sequencing was performed with immunoSEQ multiplex PCR; in TCRdb, only in-frame clones are kept and a portion is missing. The V and J calls and clone size were taken over from that table, and D and trimming were inferred from the DNA. The sample has roughly 220,000 clones; around 86% are singletons. Patients in Seattle were enrolled during active infection, then followed longitudinally.

The sequencing input was peripheral blood. The rearrangement links TRBV27 to TRBJ2-7; perhaps TRBD2 as D (6 bases). The receptor comes from a woman aged 45-65 years with COVID-19, enrolled during active disease. The CDR3 loop reads CASSLDLAPTYEQYF. In DNA, the CDR3 is TGTGCCAGCAGTTTAGATCTAGCGCCAACCTACGAGCAGTACTTC.